This TCR beta chain was profiled in a study of blood T cells in healthy people across ages. Germline values: CDR1 SEHNR, CDR2 FQNEAQ (reference sequence). V lost 2 bases to trimming and J lost 5 bases; unmatched junction nucleotides: 9. This CDR3 contains 16 residues. A second PCR, run for roughly 7 to 11 cycles, used a sample-barcoded 5' primer plus a J-beta primer mix. The template-switch adaptor, which had 12 random nucleotides, put a tag on each cDNA molecule. Each single sample gave us at least 2.5 million CDR3-containing paired-end reads. TCRdb itself ran the 5' RACE reads through MiXCR, one entry per CDR3 protein. Of roughly 730,000 distinct CDR3 sequences listed, approximately 53% are singletons. Details on this clonotype: Its antigen is unidentified.

Notes on the study in general: Getting older went along with TCR beta diversity per million T cells dropping roughly linearly.

The rearrangement links TRBV7-9 to TRBJ2-5, with 9 nucleotides matching TRBD1. The sample consisted of blood. The source of this sequence is a middle-aged man in good health. Here the CDR3 reads CASSLTGTGSYETQYF. As DNA, the CDR3 is TGTGCCAGCAGCTTAACCGGGACAGGGAGTTATGAGACCCAGTACTTC.